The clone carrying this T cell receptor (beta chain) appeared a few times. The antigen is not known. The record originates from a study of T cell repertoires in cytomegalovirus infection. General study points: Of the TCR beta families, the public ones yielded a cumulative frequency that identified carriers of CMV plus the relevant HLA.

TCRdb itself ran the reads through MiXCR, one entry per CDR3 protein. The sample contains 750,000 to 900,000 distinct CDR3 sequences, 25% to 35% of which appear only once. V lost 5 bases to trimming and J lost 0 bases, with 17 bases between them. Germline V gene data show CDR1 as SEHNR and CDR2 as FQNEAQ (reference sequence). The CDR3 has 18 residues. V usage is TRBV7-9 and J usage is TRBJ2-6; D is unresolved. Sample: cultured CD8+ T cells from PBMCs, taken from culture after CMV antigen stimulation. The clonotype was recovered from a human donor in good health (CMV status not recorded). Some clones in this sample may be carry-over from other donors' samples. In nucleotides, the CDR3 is TGTGCCAGCAGCCCTTTGGTGGGCGCTTCCTCTGGGGCCAACGTCCTGACTTTC. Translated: CASSPLVGASSGANVLTF.